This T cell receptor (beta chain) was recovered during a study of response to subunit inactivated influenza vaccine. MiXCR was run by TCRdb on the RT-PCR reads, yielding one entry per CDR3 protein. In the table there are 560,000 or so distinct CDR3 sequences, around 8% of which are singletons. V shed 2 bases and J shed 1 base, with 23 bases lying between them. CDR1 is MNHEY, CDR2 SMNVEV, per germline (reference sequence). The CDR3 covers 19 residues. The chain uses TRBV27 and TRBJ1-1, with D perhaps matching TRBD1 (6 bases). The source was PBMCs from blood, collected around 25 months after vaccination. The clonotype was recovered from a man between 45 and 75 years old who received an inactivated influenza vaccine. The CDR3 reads CASSLGPRGRTAANTEAFF. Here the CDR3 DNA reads TGTGCCAGCAGTTTAGGGCCGCGCGGTAGGACAGCAGCGAACACTGAAGCTTTCTTT.